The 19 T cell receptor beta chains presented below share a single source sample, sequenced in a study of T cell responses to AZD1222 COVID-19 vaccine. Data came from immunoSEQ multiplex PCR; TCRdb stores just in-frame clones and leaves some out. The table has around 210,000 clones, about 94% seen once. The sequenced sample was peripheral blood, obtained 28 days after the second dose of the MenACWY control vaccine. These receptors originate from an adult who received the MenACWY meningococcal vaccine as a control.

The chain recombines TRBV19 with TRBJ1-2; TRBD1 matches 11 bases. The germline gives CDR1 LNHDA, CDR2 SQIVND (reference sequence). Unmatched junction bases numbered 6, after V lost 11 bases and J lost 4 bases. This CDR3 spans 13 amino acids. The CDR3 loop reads CARLGTGGYGYTF. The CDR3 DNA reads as TGTGCCCGCCTAGGGACAGGGGGCTATGGCTACACCTTC. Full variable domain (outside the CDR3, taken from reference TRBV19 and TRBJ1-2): DGGITQSPKYLFRKEGQNVTLSCEQNLNHDAMYWYRQDPGQGLRLIYYSQIVNDFQKGDIAEGYSVSREKKESFPLTVTSAQKNPTAFYLCARLGTGGYGYTFGSGTRLTVV.

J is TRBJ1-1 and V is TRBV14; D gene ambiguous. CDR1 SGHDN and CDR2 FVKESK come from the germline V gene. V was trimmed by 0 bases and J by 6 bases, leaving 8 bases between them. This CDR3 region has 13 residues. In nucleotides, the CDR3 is TGTGCCAGCAGCCAAGATCTCTTGTCTGAAGCTTTCTTT. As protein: CASSQDLLSEAFF.

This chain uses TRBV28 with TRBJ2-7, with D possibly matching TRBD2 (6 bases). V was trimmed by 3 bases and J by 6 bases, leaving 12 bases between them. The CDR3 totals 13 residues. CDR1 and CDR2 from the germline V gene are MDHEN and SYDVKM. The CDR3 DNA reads TGTGCCAGCAGTTTTGGGCAGGGAGGCGAGCAGTACTTC. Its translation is CASSFGQGGEQYF.

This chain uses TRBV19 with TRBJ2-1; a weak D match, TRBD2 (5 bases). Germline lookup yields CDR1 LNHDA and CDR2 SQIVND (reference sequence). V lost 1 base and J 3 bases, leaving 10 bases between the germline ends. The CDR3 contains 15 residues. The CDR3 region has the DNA TGTGCCAGTAGTATAGGGCCGGGATTCTACAATGAGCAGTTCTTC. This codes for CASSIGPGFYNEQFF.

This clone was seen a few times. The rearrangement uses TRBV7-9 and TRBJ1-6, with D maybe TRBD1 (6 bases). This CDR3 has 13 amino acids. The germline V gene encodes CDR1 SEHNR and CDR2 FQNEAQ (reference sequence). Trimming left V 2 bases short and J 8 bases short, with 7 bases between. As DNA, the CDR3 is TGTGCCAGCAGCTTAAACAGGGATTCACCCCTCCACTTT. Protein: CASSLNRDSPLHF.

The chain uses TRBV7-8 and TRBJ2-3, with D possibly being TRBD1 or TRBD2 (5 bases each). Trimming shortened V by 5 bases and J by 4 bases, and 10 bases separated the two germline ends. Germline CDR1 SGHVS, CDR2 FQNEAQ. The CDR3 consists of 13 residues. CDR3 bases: TGTGCCAGCAGCCTGGGACCCGCAGATACGCAGTATTTT. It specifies CASSLGPADTQYF.

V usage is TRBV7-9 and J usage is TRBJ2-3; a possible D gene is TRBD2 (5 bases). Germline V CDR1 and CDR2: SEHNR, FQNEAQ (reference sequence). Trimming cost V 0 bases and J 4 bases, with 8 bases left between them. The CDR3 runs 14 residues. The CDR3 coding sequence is TGTGCCAGCAGCTTAGCTGACTACTCAGATACGCAGTATTTT. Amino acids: CASSLADYSDTQYF.

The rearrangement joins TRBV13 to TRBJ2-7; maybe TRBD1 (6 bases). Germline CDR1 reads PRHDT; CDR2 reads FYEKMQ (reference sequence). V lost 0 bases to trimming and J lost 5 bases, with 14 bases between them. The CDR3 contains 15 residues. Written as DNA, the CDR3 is TGTGCCAGCAGCTTAGGTCGGACAGTGCCCCACGAGCAGTACTTC. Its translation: CASSLGRTVPHEQYF.

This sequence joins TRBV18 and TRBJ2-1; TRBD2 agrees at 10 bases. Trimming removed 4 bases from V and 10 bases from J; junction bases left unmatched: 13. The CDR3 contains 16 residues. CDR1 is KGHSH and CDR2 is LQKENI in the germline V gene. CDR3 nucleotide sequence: TGTGCCAGCTCACTACCCTCTAGCGGGAGATGGAAAGAGCAGTTCTTC. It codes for CASSLPSSGRWKEQFF.

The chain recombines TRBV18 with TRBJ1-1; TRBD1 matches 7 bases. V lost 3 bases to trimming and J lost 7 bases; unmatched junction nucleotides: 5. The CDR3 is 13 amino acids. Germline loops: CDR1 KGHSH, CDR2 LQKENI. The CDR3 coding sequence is TGTGCCAGCTCACCTGACAGGGCCCATGAAGCTTTCTTT. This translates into CASSPDRAHEAFF. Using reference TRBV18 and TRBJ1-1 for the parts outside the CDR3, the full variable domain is NAGVMQNPRHLVRRRGQEARLRCSPMKGHSHVYWYRQLPEEGLKFMVYLQKENIIDESGMPKERFSAEFPKEGPSILRIQQVVRGDSAAYFCASSPDRAHEAFFGQGTRLTVV.

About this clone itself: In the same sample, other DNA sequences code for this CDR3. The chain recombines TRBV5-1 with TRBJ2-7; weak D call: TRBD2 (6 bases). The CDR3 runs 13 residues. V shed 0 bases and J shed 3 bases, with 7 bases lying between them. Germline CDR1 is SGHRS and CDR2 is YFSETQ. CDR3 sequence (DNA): TGCGCCAGCAGCTTGGTGGAGGGCTACGAGCAGTACTTC. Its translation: CASSLVEGYEQYF.

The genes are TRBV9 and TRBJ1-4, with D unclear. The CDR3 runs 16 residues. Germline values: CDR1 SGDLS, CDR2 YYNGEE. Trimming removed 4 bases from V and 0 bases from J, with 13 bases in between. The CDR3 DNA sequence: TGTGCCAGCAGCCCCGAGGATGGGGCAACTAATGAAAAACTGTTTTTT. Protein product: CASSPEDGATNEKLFF.

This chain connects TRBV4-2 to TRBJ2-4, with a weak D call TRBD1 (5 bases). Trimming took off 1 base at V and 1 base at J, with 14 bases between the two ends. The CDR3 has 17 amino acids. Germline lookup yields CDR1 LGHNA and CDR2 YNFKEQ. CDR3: CASSQGGHAAAKNIQYF. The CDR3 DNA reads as TGTGCCAGCAGCCAAGGTGGACACGCGGCCGCCAAAAACATTCAGTACTTC.

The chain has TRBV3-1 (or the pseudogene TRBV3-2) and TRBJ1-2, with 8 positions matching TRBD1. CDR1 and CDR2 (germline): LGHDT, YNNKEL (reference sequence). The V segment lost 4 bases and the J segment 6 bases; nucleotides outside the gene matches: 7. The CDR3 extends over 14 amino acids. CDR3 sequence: CASSRWDRRDGYTF. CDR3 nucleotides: TGTGCCAGCAGCCGTTGGGACAGGCGGGATGGCTACACCTTC.

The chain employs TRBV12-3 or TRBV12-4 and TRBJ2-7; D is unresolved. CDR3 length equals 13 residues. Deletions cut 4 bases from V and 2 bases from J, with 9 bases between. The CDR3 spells CASSYNSAYEQYF. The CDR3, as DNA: TGTGCCAGCAGTTACAACAGTGCCTACGAGCAGTACTTC.

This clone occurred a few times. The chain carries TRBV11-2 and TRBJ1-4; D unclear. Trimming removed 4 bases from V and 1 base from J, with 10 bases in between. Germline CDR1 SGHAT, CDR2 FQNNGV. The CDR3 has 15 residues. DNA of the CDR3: TGTGCCAGCAGCTCGCAATTCGGAACTAATGAAAAACTGTTTTTT. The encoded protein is CASSSQFGTNEKLFF.

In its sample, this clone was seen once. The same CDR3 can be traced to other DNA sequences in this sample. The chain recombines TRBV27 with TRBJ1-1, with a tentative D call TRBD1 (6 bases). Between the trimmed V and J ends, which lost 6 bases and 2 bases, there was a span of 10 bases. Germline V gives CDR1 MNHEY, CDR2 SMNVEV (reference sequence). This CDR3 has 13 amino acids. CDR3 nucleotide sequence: TGTGCCAGCAGCCTGGGGGCTAACACTGAAGCTTTCTTT. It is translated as CASSLGANTEAFF.

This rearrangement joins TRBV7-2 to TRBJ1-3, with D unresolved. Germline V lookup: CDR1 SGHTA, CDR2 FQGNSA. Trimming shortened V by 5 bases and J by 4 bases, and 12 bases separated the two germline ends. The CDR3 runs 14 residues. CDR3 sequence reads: CASSPPRAGNTIYF. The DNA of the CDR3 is TGTGCCAGCAGCCCCCCCCGGGCCGGAAACACCATATATTTT.

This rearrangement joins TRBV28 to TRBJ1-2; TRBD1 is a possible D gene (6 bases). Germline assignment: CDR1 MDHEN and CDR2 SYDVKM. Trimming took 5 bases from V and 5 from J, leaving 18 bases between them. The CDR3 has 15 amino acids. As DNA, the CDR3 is TGTGCCAGCAGTACTCCACCGGGACAATTATATGGCTACACCTTC. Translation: CASSTPPGQLYGYTF.